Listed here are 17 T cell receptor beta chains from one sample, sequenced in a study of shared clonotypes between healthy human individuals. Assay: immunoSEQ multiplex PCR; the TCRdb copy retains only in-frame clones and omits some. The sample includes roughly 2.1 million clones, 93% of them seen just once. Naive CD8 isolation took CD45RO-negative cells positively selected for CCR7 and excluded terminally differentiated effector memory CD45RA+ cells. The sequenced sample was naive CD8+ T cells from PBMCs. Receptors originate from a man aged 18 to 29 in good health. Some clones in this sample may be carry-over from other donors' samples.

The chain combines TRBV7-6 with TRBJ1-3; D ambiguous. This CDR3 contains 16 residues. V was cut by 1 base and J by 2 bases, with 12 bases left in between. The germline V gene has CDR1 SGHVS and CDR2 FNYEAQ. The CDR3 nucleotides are TGTGCCAGCAGCTTAGTGGGCGGATTCCCTGGAAACACCATATATTTT. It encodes CASSLVGGFPGNTIYF.

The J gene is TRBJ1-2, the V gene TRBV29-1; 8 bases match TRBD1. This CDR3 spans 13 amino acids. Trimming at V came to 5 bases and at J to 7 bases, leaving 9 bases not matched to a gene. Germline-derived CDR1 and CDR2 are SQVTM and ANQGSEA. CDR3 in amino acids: CSVLDRDRAGYTF. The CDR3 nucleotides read TGCAGCGTTTTGGACAGGGATAGGGCTGGCTACACCTTC.

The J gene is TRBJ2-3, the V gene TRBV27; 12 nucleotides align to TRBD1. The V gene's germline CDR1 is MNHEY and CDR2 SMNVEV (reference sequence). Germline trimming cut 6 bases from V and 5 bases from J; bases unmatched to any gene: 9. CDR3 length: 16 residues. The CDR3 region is CASRPGQGARRDTQYF. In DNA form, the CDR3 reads TGTGCCAGCAGGCCGGGACAGGGGGCGCGGAGAGATACGCAGTATTTT.

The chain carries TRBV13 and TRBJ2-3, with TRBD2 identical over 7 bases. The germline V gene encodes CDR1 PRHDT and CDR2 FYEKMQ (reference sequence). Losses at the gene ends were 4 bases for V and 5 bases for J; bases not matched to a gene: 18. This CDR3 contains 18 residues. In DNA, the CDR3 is TGTGCCAGCAGCTACCTCTCCAGCGGGACCGCCGATGTAGATACGCAGTATTTT. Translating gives CASSYLSSGTADVDTQYF.

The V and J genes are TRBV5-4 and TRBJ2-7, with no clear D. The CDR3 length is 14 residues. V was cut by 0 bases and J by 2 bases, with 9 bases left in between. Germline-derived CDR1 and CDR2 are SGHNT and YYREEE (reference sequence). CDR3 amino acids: CASSLDWPPYEQYF. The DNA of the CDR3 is TGTGCCAGCAGCTTGGACTGGCCCCCCTACGAGCAGTACTTC.

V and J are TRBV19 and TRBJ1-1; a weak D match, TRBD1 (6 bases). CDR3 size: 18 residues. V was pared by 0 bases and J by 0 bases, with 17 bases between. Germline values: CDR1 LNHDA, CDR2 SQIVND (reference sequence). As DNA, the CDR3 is TGTGCCAGTAGTATAGACGACAGGTACCCGGGGCTGAACACTGAAGCTTTCTTT. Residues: CASSIDDRYPGLNTEAFF.

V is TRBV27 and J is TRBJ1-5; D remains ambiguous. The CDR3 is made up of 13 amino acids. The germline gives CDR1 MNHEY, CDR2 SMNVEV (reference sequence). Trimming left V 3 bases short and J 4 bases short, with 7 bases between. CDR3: CASSFTPNQPQHF. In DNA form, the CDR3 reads TGTGCCAGCAGTTTTACACCGAATCAGCCCCAGCATTTT.

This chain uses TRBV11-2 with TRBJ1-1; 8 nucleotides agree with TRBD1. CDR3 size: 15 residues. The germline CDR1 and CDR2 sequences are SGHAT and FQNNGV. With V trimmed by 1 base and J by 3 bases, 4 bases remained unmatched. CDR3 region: CASSLGNRGDTEAFF. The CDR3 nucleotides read TGTGCCAGCAGCTTAGGGAACAGGGGGGACACTGAAGCTTTCTTT.

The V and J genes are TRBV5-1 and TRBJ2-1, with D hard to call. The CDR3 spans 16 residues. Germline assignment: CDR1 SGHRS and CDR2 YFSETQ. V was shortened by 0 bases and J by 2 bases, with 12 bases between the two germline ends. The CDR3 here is CASSLDDTSAYNEQFF. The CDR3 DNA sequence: TGCGCCAGCAGCTTGGATGACACTTCGGCCTACAATGAGCAGTTCTTC.

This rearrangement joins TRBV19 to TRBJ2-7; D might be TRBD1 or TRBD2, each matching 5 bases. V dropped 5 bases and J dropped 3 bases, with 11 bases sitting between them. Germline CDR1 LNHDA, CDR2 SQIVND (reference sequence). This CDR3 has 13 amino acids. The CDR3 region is CASSGRDGYEQYF. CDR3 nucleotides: TGTGCCAGTAGTGGCCGGGACGGCTACGAGCAGTACTTC.

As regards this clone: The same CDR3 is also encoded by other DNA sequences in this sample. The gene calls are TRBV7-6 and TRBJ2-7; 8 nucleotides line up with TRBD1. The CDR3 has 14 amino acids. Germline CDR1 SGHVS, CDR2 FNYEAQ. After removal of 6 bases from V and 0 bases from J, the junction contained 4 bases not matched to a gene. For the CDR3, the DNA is TGTGCCAGCAGTTACGACAGGGGCTCCTACGAGCAGTACTTC. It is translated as CASSYDRGSYEQYF.

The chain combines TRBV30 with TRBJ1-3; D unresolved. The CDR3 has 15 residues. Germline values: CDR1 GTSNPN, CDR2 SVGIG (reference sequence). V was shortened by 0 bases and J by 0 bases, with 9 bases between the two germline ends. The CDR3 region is CAWSVDGFSGNTIYF. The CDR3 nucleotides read TGTGCCTGGAGTGTGGACGGCTTCTCTGGAAACACCATATATTTT.

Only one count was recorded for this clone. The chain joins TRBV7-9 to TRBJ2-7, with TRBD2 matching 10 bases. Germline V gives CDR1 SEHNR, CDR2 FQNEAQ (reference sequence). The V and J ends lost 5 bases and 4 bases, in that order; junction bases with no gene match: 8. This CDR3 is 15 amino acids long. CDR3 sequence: CASSLKREGWYEQYF. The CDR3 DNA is TGTGCCAGCAGCCTCAAGCGGGAGGGGTGGTACGAGCAGTACTTC.

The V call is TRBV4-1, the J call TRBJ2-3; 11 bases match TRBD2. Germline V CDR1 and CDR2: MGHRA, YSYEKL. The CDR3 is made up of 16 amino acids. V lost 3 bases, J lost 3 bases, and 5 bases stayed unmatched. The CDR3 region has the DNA TGCGCCAGCAGCCACCCCCCTAGCGGGAGGACAGATACGCAGTATTTT. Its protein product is CASSHPPSGRTDTQYF.

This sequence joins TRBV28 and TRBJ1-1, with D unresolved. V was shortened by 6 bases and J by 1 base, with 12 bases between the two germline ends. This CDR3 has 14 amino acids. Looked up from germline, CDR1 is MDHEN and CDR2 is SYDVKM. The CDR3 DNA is TGTGCCAGCAGCCGTGGTGCGGGGAACACTGAAGCTTTCTTT. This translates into CASSRGAGNTEAFF.

CDR3 in amino acids: CASSYRTGPAEAFF. CDR3 DNA: TGTGCCAGCAGCTATCGAACCGGCCCGGCTGAAGCTTTCTTT. The chain has TRBV5-6 and TRBJ1-1, with unresolved D. The germline V gene encodes CDR1 SGHDT and CDR2 YYEEEE. The CDR3 covers 14 residues. Trimming pared 3 bases from V and 6 bases from J, leaving 15 bases between.

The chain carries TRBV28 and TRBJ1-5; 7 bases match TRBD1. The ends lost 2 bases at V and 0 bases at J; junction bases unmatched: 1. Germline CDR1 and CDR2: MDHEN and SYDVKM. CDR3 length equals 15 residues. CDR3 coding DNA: TGTGCCAGCAGTTTAGGGGACAGTAGCAATCAGCCCCAGCATTTT. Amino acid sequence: CASSLGDSSNQPQHF.